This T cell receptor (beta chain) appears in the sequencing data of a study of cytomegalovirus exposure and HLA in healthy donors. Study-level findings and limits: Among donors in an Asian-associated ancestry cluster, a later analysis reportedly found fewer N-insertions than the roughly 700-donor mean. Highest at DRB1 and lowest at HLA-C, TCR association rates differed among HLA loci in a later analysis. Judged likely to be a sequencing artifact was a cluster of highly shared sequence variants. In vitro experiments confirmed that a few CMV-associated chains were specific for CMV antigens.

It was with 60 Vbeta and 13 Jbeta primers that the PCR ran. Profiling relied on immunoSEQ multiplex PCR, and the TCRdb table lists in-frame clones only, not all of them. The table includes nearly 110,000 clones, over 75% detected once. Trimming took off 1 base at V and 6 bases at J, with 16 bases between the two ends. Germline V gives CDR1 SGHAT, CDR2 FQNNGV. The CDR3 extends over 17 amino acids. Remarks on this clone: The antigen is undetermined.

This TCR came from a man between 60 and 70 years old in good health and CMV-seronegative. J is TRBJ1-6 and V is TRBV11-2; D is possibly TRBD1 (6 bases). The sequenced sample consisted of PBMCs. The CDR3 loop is CASSLVDSRSSNSPLHF. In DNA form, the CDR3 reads TGTGCCAGCAGCTTAGTGGACAGTAGGTCGAGTAATTCACCCCTCCACTTT.